This T cell receptor beta chain is drawn from a study of cytomegalovirus exposure and HLA in healthy donors. Per germline, CDR1 DFQATT and CDR2 SNEGSKA (reference sequence). V was clipped by 8 bases and J by 3 bases, with 11 bases between them. The CDR3 length is 11 residues. The study ran its PCR with 60 Vbeta and 13 Jbeta primers. Using immunoSEQ multiplex PCR, the repertoire was profiled, and TCRdb retains in-frame clones only, with some absent. The sample's table shows 200,000 to 250,000 clones. The rearrangement uses TRBV20-1 and TRBJ2-7, with D perhaps TRBD2 (5 bases). The origin of this receptor is a girl aged 2 to 10 in good health and CMV-seropositive. Sequencing was done on a sample of PBMCs. The CDR3 region is CSPRRGYEQYF. In nucleotides, the CDR3 is TGCAGTCCCCGTCGGGGCTACGAGCAGTACTTC.